This T cell receptor (beta chain) was sequenced for a study of blood T cell repertoires in COVID-19. Study information: Samples came from the United States, Italy and Spain, spanning acute and convalescent COVID-19. PBMCs, B-cell-depleted T cells, or T cells were the source of the cDNA or gDNA that made up the material.

Sequencing used immunoSEQ multiplex PCR; TCRdb keeps in-frame clones, though not all of them. The table records over 450,000 clones, 85% to 90% of them present only once. In germline, CDR1 is LGHDT, CDR2 YNNKEL (reference sequence). The CDR3 consists of 14 residues. Trimming shortened V by 4 bases and J by 1 base, and 11 bases separated the two germline ends. Enrolled during active infection, Seattle patients were then followed longitudinally. This TCR was recovered from a man between 18 and 35 years old with COVID-19, enrolled during active disease. The sample comprised peripheral blood. The chain carries TRBV3-1 (or the pseudogene TRBV3-2) and TRBJ2-7; D perhaps matches TRBD1 (6 bases). The CDR3 protein is CASSPGAYSYEQYF. CDR3 DNA sequence: TGTGCCAGCAGCCCAGGGGCCTATTCCTACGAGCAGTACTTC.